This TCR beta chain appears in the sequencing data of a study of blood T cell repertoires in COVID-19. The CDR3 spans 13 residues. Germline V gene lookup returns CDR1 SGHRS and CDR2 YFSETQ. Trimming took 4 bases from V and 4 from J, leaving 12 bases between them. Assay used: immunoSEQ multiplex PCR; TCRdb lists only in-frame clones, some missing. Counted here are roughly 56,000 clones, around 86% occurring once; the ten biggest clones make up roughly 7.1%. The chain combines TRBV5-1 with TRBJ2-7; possibly TRBD1 for D (6 bases). The sequenced sample was peripheral blood. The TCR sequence derives from a man aged 50 to 60 with active COVID-19. DNA of the CDR3: TGCGCCAGCAGCGTATCACAGGGTTACGAGCAGTACTTC. Translated, it gives CASSVSQGYEQYF.